This T cell receptor beta chain was sequenced in a study of T cells in Graves' hyperthyroidism and ophthalmopathy (dated by TCRdb to between 2019 and 2020). For the study in its entirety: Peripheral blood samples were taken at initial diagnosis, before any treatment was given. According to the paper, TCR Vbeta CDR3 sequencing was carried out on 135 peripheral blood samples, which came from fewer than 50 ophthalmopathy, around 75 hyperthyroidism and 17 progressor patients. Prospective prediction of ophthalmopathy was tested in an independent validation cohort of 18 to 20 hyperthyroidism patients and 17 patients who later progressed to ophthalmopathy. Thyroid tissue and blood T-cell repertoires from six Graves' hyperthyroidism patients were also compared in the study. The 95 to 100 discovery patients were divided at random into training and test sets in a 7:3 ratio. After blood sampling, hyperthyroidism patients were treated with methimazole at a starting dose of 30 mg daily, and ophthalmopathy patients were treated with high-dose intravenous methylprednisolone. A discovery cohort of approximately 97 patients, 43 with Graves' ophthalmopathy and 57 with stable Graves' hyperthyroidism, was used to find distinguishing TCR V-J signatures.

TCR beta CDR3 regions were amplified from RNA transcripts. The first round of RT-PCR for the TCR CDR3 was performed with the HTBI primer set and the Qiagen OneStep RT-PCR kit. A second multiplex PCR round built the libraries, followed by size selection and purification. Sequencing of the libraries was done on an Illumina HiSeq2000 using paired-end 100 bp reads. Per the original workflow: SOAPnuke was used to process the raw data, with reads discarded if the reads contained adapters or uncalled bases, had a mean Phred below 15, or lacked an exact constant-primer or identifier match. COPE v1.2.5 was used to merge the high-quality paired reads, and each unique nucleotide sequence was defined as a clonotype. MiTCR v1.1 was used to align clonotypes to the IMGT TRBV, TRBD and TRBJ reference segments. The analysis was restricted to V-J combinations with a frequency above 0.0001, which together covered just over 98% of the repertoires. A TCS score was defined as the ratio of F50 (clonal expansion) to E x V (chaos), with BLOSUM62-based TCRdist applied between CDR3 peptides within each V-J. Welch's t-statistics and random forest reduced several hundred V-J features to fewer than 15, which were used in a naive Bayes classifier (R e1071). TCRdb trimmed the raw reads at Q25, called clones with MiXCR and kept productive beta chains. CDR3 protein duplicates are merged, each entry listing the most common genes and DNA. These V and J calls derive from TCRdb rather than the authors' analysis. This sample holds roughly 500,000 distinct CDR3 sequences; 15% to 20% were observed only once. The ten largest clones add up to approximately 30% of the sample.

What the work shows at the level of the full study, not this receptor alone: Ophthalmopathy was separated from stable hyperthyroidism by a 13 V-J signature model, with about 86% sensitivity and roughly 84% specificity obtained in cross-validation and 80%/75% obtained in testing. In validation, progression to ophthalmopathy was predicted by the model with nearly 71% sensitivity and around 75% specificity, a median of roughly 6 months before onset. Sample size was not statistically predetermined, and investigators were not blinded to group allocation. Most expanded thyroid clonotypes (frequency above 0.001) were also detected in blood, a finding suggesting that blood repertoires may reflect thyroid immune responses.

In its sample, this clonotype was seen many times. Its antigen is not yet known. Base qualities were left out, and no much larger clone turns up one base away. V and J lose 5 bases and 3 bases, and a span of 14 bases separates them. CDR1 and CDR2, looked up from the germline V gene (reference sequence), are LGHDT and YNNKEL. Spanning cysteine to phenylalanine, the CDR3 consists of 14 amino acids. Solely the CDR3 DNA is kept, with 42 bases framed from the first base. In the ophthalmopathy patients, disease was moderately to severely active, with a Clinical Activity Score of 3 or more, a NOSPECS grade of 4 or more, and a duration of less than 3 months. Any patient with an uncontrolled infection, another autoimmune disease, pregnancy or lactation was excluded. Clinical symptoms, serum thyroxine and TRAb, thyroid ultrasound, and orbital computed tomography formed the basis for the diagnoses. PBMCs were isolated from 10 ml of fresh peripheral blood by Ficoll-Paque density gradient centrifugation. Total RNA was extracted using Trizol reagent, and RNA quality was assessed on an Agilent 2100 Bioanalyzer.

This chain is built from TRBV3-1 and TRBJ2-7, with the D segment identity uncertain. The TCR was taken from a young woman with Graves' ophthalmopathy. The sample was blood. CDR3 protein: CASSVKPTHYEQYF. The DNA reads as follows: TGTGCCAGCAGCGTAAAACCCACCCACTACGAGCAGTACTTC.